The present TCR beta chain was sequenced within a study of lung T cells in sarcoidosis with Löfgren's syndrome. Study-wide points: Versus controls, Löfgren's syndrome patients reportedly showed TRAV12-1 and TRBV2 as most expanded. Multiple Löfgren's syndrome patients reportedly shared TRAV12-1 and TRBV2 CDR3 motifs, suggesting public CD4+ TCRs. TRBV2 was the preferred pairing partner of TRAV12-1, with similar CDR3s. Sarcoidosis antigen recognition was only suggested, antigen unidentified.

The germline V gene encodes CDR1 LNHDA and CDR2 SQIVND (reference sequence). V was pared by 3 bases and J by 5 bases, with 5 bases of the junction left unmatched. The CDR3 contains 14 residues. Using its own MiXCR run on the reads, TCRdb lists one record per CDR3 protein. The repertoire holds approximately 20,000 distinct CDR3 sequences, about 20% seen once, with roughly 4.5% in the top ten. This clonotype appeared many times. Its target is unknown. The clonotype comes from a human donor with sarcoidosis (Löfgren's syndrome or another form), or a control subject (not recorded which). The sequencing input was CD4+ T cells from PBMCs. The chain uses TRBV19 and TRBJ2-3, with 7 bases matching TRBD2. The CDR3 DNA reads as TGTGCCAGTAGTATTCTAGCGGTTAAAGATACGCAGTATTTT. Translation: CASSILAVKDTQYF.